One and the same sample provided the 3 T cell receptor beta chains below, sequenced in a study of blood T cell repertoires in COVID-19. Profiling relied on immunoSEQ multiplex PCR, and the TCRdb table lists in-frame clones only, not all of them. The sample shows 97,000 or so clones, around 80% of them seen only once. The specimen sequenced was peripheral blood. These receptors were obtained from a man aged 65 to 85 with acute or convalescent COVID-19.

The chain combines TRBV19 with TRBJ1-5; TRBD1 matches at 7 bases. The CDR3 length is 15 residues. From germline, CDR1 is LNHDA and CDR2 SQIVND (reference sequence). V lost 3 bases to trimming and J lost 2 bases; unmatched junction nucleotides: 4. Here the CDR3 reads CASSITGEGNQPQHF. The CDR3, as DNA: TGTGCCAGTAGTATTACAGGGGAGGGCAATCAGCCCCAGCATTTT.

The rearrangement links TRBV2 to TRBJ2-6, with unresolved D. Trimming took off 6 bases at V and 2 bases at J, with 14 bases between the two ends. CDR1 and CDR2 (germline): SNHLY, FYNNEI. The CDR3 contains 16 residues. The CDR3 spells CASRLNSGAGANVLTF. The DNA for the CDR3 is TGTGCCAGCAGACTCAACTCCGGTGCTGGGGCCAACGTCCTGACTTTC.

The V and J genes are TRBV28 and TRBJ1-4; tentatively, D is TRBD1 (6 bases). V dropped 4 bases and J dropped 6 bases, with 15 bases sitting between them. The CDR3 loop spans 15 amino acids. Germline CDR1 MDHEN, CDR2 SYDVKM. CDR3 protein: CASSYPGGLDEKLFF. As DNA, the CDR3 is TGTGCCAGCAGTTACCCTGGGGGCTTGGATGAAAAACTGTTTTTT.